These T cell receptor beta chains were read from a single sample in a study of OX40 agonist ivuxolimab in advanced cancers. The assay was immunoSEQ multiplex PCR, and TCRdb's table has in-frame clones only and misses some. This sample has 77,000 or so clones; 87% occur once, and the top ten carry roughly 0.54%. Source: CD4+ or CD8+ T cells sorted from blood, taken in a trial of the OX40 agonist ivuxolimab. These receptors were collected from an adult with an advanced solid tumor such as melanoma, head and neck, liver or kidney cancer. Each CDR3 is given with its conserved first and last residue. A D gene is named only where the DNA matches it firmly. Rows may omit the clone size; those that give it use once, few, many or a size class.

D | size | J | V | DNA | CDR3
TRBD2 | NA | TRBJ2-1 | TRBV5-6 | TGTGCCAGCAGCTTGCGAGCGGGGTGGGGCAATGAGCAGTTCTTC | CASSLRAGWGNEQFF
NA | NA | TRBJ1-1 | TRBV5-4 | TGTGCCAGCAGCTTGGTACACCAATACACTGAAGCTTTCTTT | CASSLVHQYTEAFF
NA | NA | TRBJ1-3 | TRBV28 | TGTGCCAGCAGTGAGGGAGGGGGGTTCTCCGGAAACACCATATATTTT | CASSEGGGFSGNTIYF
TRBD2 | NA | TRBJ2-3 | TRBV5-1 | TGCGCCAGCAGCCGAACTAGCGGGGGGGCGACAGATACGCAGTATTTT | CASSRTSGGATDTQYF
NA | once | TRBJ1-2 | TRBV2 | TGTGCCAGCCGGGGTTTTAACTATGGCTACACCTTC | CASRGFNYGYTF
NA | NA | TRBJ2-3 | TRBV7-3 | TGTGCCAGCAGCTTAACAGGGGTTACTACAGATACGCAGTATTTT | CASSLTGVTTDTQYF
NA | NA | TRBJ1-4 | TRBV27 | TGTGCCAGCAGTTCCTTTGGGCGAGGTGGTGAAAAACTGTTTTTT | CASSSFGRGGEKLFF
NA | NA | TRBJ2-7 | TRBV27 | TGTGCCAGCAGCGGAGGGGCCTACGAGCAGTACTTC | CASSGGAYEQYF
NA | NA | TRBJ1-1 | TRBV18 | TGTGCCAGCTCACCACAGGGGGGGCGAGGCACTGAAGCTTTCTTT | CASSPQGGRGTEAFF
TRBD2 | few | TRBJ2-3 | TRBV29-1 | TGCAGCGTTGAAGACGGCGGGGGAATCACAGATACGCAGTATTTT | CSVEDGGGITDTQYF
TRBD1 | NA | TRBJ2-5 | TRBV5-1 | TGCGCCAGCAGCTTGGCCAAAGGGACAGGGTTTGAGACCCAGTACTTC | CASSLAKGTGFETQYF
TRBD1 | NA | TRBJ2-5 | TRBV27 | TGTGCCAGCAGGTCGACAGGGGCCCAAGAGACCCAGTACTTC | CASRSTGAQETQYF
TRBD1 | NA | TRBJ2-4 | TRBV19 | TGTGCCAGTAGTGAAACAGGGGTTTGGGCCAAAAACATTCAGTACTTC | CASSETGVWAKNIQYF
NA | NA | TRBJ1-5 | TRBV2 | TGTGCCAGCTCCAGGGCCAATCAGCCCCAGCATTTT | CASSRANQPQHF
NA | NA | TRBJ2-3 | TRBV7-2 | TGTGCCAGCAGCCCACAAGTCGGAATCCCAGATACGCAGTATTTT | CASSPQVGIPDTQYF
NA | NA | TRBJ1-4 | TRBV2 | TGTGCCAGCAGTGAATGGGGGGCAACAACTAATGAAAAACTGTTTTTT | CASSEWGATTNEKLFF
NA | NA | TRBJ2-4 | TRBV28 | TGTGCCAGCAGTTTCGATAGCCTGCGCCAGTACTTC | CASSFDSLRQYF
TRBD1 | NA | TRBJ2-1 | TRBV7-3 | TGTGCCAGCAGCTCGACAGGGGGCTCCTACAATGAGCAGTTCTTC | CASSSTGGSYNEQFF
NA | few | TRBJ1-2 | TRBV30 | TGTGCCTGGAGTGTACAAAGGGAGGGTGGCTACACCTTC | CAWSVQREGGYTF
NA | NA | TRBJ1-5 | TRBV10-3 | TGTGCCATCAGTGAGTCGCAGGAATATCAGCCCCAGCATTTT | CAISESQEYQPQHF
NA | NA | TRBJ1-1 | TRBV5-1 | TGCGCCAGCAGCCGGGAAATGAACACTGAAGCTTTCTTT | CASSREMNTEAFF
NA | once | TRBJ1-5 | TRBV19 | TGTGCCAGTAGGAGGACTAATCAGCCCCAGCATTTT | CASRRTNQPQHF
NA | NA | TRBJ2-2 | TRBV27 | TGTGCCAGCAGTCTCCGATATACCGGGGAGCTGTTTTTT | CASSLRYTGELFF
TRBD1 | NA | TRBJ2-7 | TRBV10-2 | TGCGCCAGCAGTGTTACAGGGGGCTCCTACGAGCAGTACTTC | CASSVTGGSYEQYF
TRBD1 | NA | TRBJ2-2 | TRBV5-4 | TGTGCCAGCAGCTTCGGACAGGGCACCGGGGAGCTGTTTTTT | CASSFGQGTGELFF
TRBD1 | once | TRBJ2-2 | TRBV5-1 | TGCGCCAGCAGCTTGATAGGGGGCCACACCGGGGAGCTGTTTTTT | CASSLIGGHTGELFF
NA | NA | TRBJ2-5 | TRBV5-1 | TGCGCCAGCAGCCGGGACGGCGGGCCGTACCAAGAGACCCAGTACTTC | CASSRDGGPYQETQYF
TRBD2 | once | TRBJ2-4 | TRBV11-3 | TGTGCCAGCAGCCGCGGACTAGCGGATATTCAGTACTTC | CASSRGLADIQYF
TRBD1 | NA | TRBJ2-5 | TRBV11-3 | TGTGCCAGCAGCCACAGGGGTCAAGAGACCCAGTACTTC | CASSHRGQETQYF
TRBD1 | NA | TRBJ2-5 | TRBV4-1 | TGCGCCAGCAGCCCACATGGACAGGGTGAGACCCAGTACTTC | CASSPHGQGETQYF
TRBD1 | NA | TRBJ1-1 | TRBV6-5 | TGTGCCAGCCGGACCGGGACAGCCTTGAACACTGAAGCTTTCTTT | CASRTGTALNTEAFF
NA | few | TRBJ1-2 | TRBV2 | TGTGCCAGCAGTGAGAGGAAGGTCCGCTATGGCTACACCTTC | CASSERKVRYGYTF
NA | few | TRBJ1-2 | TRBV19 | TGTGCCAGTAGTATAGCCGGGACCTCGAGGAATGGCTACACCTTC | CASSIAGTSRNGYTF
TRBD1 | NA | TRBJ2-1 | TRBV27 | TGTGCCAGCACTCCTGACAGGGGAGGTGAGCAGTTCTTC | CASTPDRGGEQFF
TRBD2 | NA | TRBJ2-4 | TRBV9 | TGTGCCAGCAGCCCGTCCGTAGCGGGAGGGCCGGCGAAAAACATTCAGTACTTC | CASSPSVAGGPAKNIQYF
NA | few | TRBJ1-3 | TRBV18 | TGTGCCAGCTCACCACGTGGGGGGCAGGCTGGAAACACCATATATTTT | CASSPRGGQAGNTIYF
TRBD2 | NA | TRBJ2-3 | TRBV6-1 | TGTGCCAGCAGTTTAGCGGGAGGGACAGATACGCAGTATTTT | CASSLAGGTDTQYF
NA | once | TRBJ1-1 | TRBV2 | TGTGCCAGCAGGAATAGACAGTCGCTGAACACTGAAGCTTTCTTT | CASRNRQSLNTEAFF
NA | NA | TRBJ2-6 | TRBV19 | TGTGCCAGTGCTCAGGTCTCTGGGGCCAACGTCCTGACTTTC | CASAQVSGANVLTF
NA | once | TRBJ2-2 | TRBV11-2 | TGTGCCAGCAGCTTACGGTCTCCCCGGGAGTCGTCCGGGGAGCTGTTTTTT | CASSLRSPRESSGELFF
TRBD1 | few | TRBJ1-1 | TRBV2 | TGTGCCAGCAGTACCCGGGACAGGGGAGAGACTGAAGCTTTCTTT | CASSTRDRGETEAFF
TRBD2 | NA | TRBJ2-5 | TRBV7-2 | TGTGCCAGCAGCTTCTTTAGCGGGGTTGGGGAGACCCAGTACTTC | CASSFFSGVGETQYF
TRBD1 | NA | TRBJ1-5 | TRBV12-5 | TGTGCTAGTGGTTTGCATAGGGGGCCCAATCCAGGGTGGCCCCAGCATTTT | CASGLHRGPNPGWPQHF
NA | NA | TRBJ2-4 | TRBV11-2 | TGTGCCAGCAGCTTAGGGTCTATTGGAGGCAAAAACATTCAGTACTTC | CASSLGSIGGKNIQYF
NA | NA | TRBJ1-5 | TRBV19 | TGTGCCAGTGGGGTCACAAGCAATCAGCCCCAGCATTTT | CASGVTSNQPQHF
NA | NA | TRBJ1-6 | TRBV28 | TGTGCCAGCATGAGGCGCGGATCCTATAATTCACCCCTCCACTTT | CASMRRGSYNSPLHF
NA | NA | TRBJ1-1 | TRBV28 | TGTGCCAGCAGTTCCCGAAGGTGGACTGAAGCTTTCTTT | CASSSRRWTEAFF